This TCR beta chain was recorded in a study of T cells in Graves' hyperthyroidism and ophthalmopathy. Researchers took RNA transcripts and amplified the TCR beta CDR3 regions from them. HTBI primers were employed in a first-round RT-PCR of the TCR CDR3. Each CDR3 protein is one row after TCRdb ran MiXCR on the multiplex PCR reads. The sample carries about 480,000 distinct CDR3 sequences, under 15% recorded once. As for this clonotype: A much larger clone sits a single nucleotide away, making a read error possible.

Deletions cut 11 bases from V and 2 bases from J, with 10 bases between. This CDR3 region has 12 residues. CDR1 and CDR2 from the germline V gene are MDHEN and SYDVKM. The sequencing sample was made of blood. The chain couples TRBV28 to TRBJ1-5; unclear D gene. The receptor was isolated from a young woman with Graves' hyperthyroidism. The CDR3 DNA reads TGTGCCGGCACCAGACGCAATCAGCCCCAGCATTTT. It is translated as CAGTRRNQPQHF. The variable domain in full, completed from reference TRBV28 and TRBJ1-5, reads DVKVTQSSRYLVKRTGEKVFLECVQDMDHENMFWYRQDPGLGLRLIYFSYDVKMKEKGDIPEGYSVSREKKERFSLILESASTNQTSMYLCAGTRRNQPQHFGDGTRLSIL.